This TCR beta chain is from a study of blood T cells in healthy people across ages. A J-beta primer mix and a sample-barcoded 5' primer were used in a second PCR of about 7 to 11 cycles. Template switching added a 12-random-nucleotide identifier to every cDNA molecule. Via MiXCR, TCRdb re-called the 5' RACE reads, giving one row per CDR3 protein. The sample lists hundreds of thousands of distinct CDR3 sequences, 45% to 65% seen once, with over 30% in the top ten. Details on this clonotype: The antigen is unknown.

Study-wide results and caveats: It was the long-lived donors that had more naive CD4+ cells and higher diversity than aged donors.

The CDR3 has 16 amino acids. Germline V gives CDR1 MNHEY, CDR2 SVGAGI. The V end was cut by 0 bases, the J end by 4 bases, with 16 bases between. The chain is built from TRBV6-5 and TRBJ2-7, with D unresolved. Sequencing was done on a sample of blood. The source is a man in his fifties or sixties in good health. DNA of the CDR3: TGTGCCAGCAGTTACTCGTACGATGCTCTTGCATACGAGCAGTACTTC. This sequence encodes CASSYSYDALAYEQYF.